This T cell receptor beta chain was sequenced for a study of blood T cells in healthy people across ages. Study-wide results and caveats: Compared with aged donors, long-lived donors showed fewer expanded clones, suggesting selection. As age increased, TCR beta diversity per million T cells fell in a roughly linear fashion.

A second 7 to 11 cycle PCR used barcoded and J-beta primers. MiXCR was run by TCRdb on the 5' RACE reads, yielding one entry per CDR3 protein. This sample has 600,000 to 1,000,000 distinct CDR3 sequences, with roughly 60% found just once. This clonotype was detected a few times. Its antigen is not identified. Deletions cut 4 bases from V and 4 bases from J, with 19 bases between. The CDR3 runs to 15 residues. CDR1 is DFQATT and CDR2 is SNEGSKA in the germline V gene (reference sequence). Sequences were obtained from blood. The clonotype originates from a man aged 25-45 years in good health. The V and J genes are TRBV20-1 and TRBJ1-2; D not certain. CDR3 nucleotides: TGCAGTGCTACCCACGCGCGGGAGTCTGGCTATGGCTACACCTTC. Its protein product is CSATHARESGYGYTF.